This TCR beta chain was captured by sequencing in a study of cytomegalovirus exposure and HLA in healthy donors. Study-level points and caveats: Analyses of presence and absence presupposed an approximately uniform sequencing depth across donors. Cytomegalovirus-associated TCR beta chains were listed, numbering roughly 150.

With regard to this clone: Its antigen is undetermined.

Participants comprised healthy donors of bone marrow. Trimming cost V 3 bases and J 0 bases; bases outside gene matches: 7. CDR3 length: 17 residues. CDR1 and CDR2 from the germline V gene are KGHSH and LQKENI. PCR employed 60 Vbeta and 13 Jbeta primers. This table comes from immunoSEQ multiplex PCR, and its TCRdb copy is limited to in-frame clones, with some not included. This sample yields about 250,000 clones, of which 85% to 95% are seen a single time; about 1.7% belongs to the top ten. Sequenced material: PBMCs. The clonotype was recovered from a girl aged 2 to 9 in good health and CMV-seronegative. The chain links TRBV18 to TRBJ2-5; 10 nucleotides line up with TRBD2. In DNA, the CDR3 is TGTGCCAGCTCACCGTTAACTAGCGGGGATTACCAAGAGACCCAGTACTTC. It specifies CASSPLTSGDYQETQYF.